The 30 T cell receptor beta chains below all came from one sample that was sequenced in a study of beta chain features in type 1 diabetes (dated by TCRdb to between 2017 and 2018). The library was generated by the immunoSEQ multiplex PCR assay. The entire amount of isolated RNA was reverse transcribed using the High Capacity cDNA Reverse Transcription Kit, so the sequenced TCRB transcripts were expressed ones. TCRdb mirrors the immuneACCESS table, restricted to in-frame sequences. Some clones are absent from its copies; in checked studies, under half trace to an unresolved V gene, and the reason for the others is unknown. The sample table records 150,000 to 170,000 clones; 8.1% of these occur just once. The ten largest make up around 0.65% of the sample. Input material: central memory CD4+ T cells from blood. The receptors derive from a man aged 18 to 29 in good health.

A note on this clone: The junction differs from germline at one of its ends, possibly a read error. The V call is TRBV9, the J call TRBJ1-2; D gene uncertain. The CDR3 is 9 amino acids. From germline, CDR1 is SGDLS and CDR2 YYNGEE. The CDR3 sequence is CASNSGYTF. The CDR3 coding sequence is TGTGCCAGCAACTCTGGCTACACCTTC.

This clone came up a few times. CDR3 nucleotides: TGTGCCAGCAGAGACAGGGCTGGGGCCAACGTCCTGACTTTC. Protein product: CASRDRAGANVLTF. This chain links TRBV6-6 with TRBJ2-6, with 7 bases that match TRBD1. This CDR3 has 14 residues. Losses at the gene ends were 6 bases for V and 2 bases for J; bases not matched to a gene: 1. The germline gives CDR1 MNHNY, CDR2 SVGAGI (reference sequence).

This chain connects TRBV2 to TRBJ2-3; 9 nucleotides agree with TRBD1. Germline CDR1 and CDR2: SNHLY and FYNNEI. With V trimmed by 6 bases and J by 4 bases, 5 bases remained unmatched. The CDR3 consists of 14 residues. Written as DNA, the CDR3 is TGTGCCAGCAGGGACAGGGGAGTTCCAGATACGCAGTATTTT. Amino acid sequence: CASRDRGVPDTQYF.

This clone was seen a handful of times. The CDR3 DNA is TGTGCCAGCAGCTTGGGCAGTATGACAGATACGCAGTATTTT. Translated: CASSLGSMTDTQYF. The genes are TRBV11-3 and TRBJ2-3; D call uncertain. Trimming left V 3 bases short and J 3 bases short, with 10 bases between. CDR3 length equals 14 residues. Germline assignment: CDR1 SGHNT and CDR2 YENEEA.

The chain has TRBV4-1 and TRBJ2-7, with a tentative D call TRBD2 (6 bases). This CDR3 comprises 13 residues. Trimming removed 2 bases at V and 4 bases at J, with 9 bases between. Germline CDR1 reads MGHRA; CDR2 reads YSYEKL. DNA for the CDR3: TGCGCCAGCAGCCAAACAGGACTATACGAGCAGTACTTC. It codes for CASSQTGLYEQYF.

The chain joins TRBV7-2 to TRBJ2-2; D is undetermined. V gave up 5 bases and J gave up 5 bases, with 12 bases separating them. Germline V gene sequence: CDR1 SGHTA, CDR2 FQGNSA. This CDR3 is 14 amino acids long. CDR3 sequence: CASSMKTTTGELFF. The DNA for the CDR3 is TGTGCCAGCAGCATGAAGACGACTACCGGGGAGCTGTTTTTT.

The V and J genes are TRBV4-2 and TRBJ2-7, with 7 bases identical to TRBD2. This CDR3 region has 15 residues. Germline V CDR1 and CDR2: LGHNA, YNFKEQ. Trimming took 4 bases from V and 6 from J; bases not matched to a gene: 12. Written as DNA, the CDR3 is TGTGCCAGCAGCCCCTTGACGGGGGGTGCCTCCGAGCAGTACTTC. Translation: CASSPLTGGASEQYF.

V gene TRBV18 combines with J gene TRBJ1-1; 7 bases agree with TRBD1. Trimming cost V 3 bases and J 3 bases; bases outside gene matches: 7. The CDR3 totals 15 residues. The germline V gene encodes CDR1 KGHSH and CDR2 LQKENI. CDR3 in DNA: TGTGCCAGCTCACCTCCTGGGACAGTATACACTGAAGCTTTCTTT. It encodes CASSPPGTVYTEAFF.

This clone has more than one count but fewer than ten. The rearrangement joins TRBV7-2 to TRBJ1-4; the D gene is possibly TRBD1 (6 bases). This CDR3 is built from 16 residues. V dropped 6 bases and J dropped 5 bases, with 19 bases sitting between them. Germline V gives CDR1 SGHTA, CDR2 FQGNSA. The CDR3 reads CASRIGPRGGNEKLFF. Written as DNA, the CDR3 is TGTGCCAGCAGGATAGGGCCCCGGGGGGGCAATGAAAAACTGTTTTTT. Variable domain in full (rest from reference TRBV7-2 and TRBJ1-4): GAGVSQSPSNKVTEKGKDVELRCDPISGHTALYWYRQSLGQGLEFLIYFQGNSAPDKSGLPSDRFSAERTGGSVSTLTIQRTQQEDSAVYLCASRIGPRGGNEKLFFGSGTQLSVL.

The chain carries TRBV28 and TRBJ1-2, with 9 bases fitting TRBD1. Germline lookup yields CDR1 MDHEN and CDR2 SYDVKM. The J segment lost 1 base and the V segment lost 7 bases, leaving 10 bases of the junction unmatched. CDR3 length equals 16 residues. CDR3 loop: CASTPAGTGLNYGYTF. In DNA form, the CDR3 reads TGTGCCAGCACCCCTGCCGGGACAGGGCTTAACTATGGCTACACCTTC.

The J gene is TRBJ2-5, the V gene TRBV28, with 11 nucleotides matching TRBD1. The V segment lost 8 bases and the J segment 4 bases; nucleotides outside the gene matches: 9. The germline V gene has CDR1 MDHEN and CDR2 SYDVKM. The CDR3 sequence is 15 residues long. CDR3 coding DNA: TGTGCCAGCGGAATGGGACAGGGGGTTTCAGAGACCCAGTACTTC. It translates to CASGMGQGVSETQYF. Drawing the rest from reference TRBV28 and TRBJ2-5, the complete variable domain is DVKVTQSSRYLVKRTGEKVFLECVQDMDHENMFWYRQDPGLGLRLIYFSYDVKMKEKGDIPEGYSVSREKKERFSLILESASTNQTSMYLCASGMGQGVSETQYFGPGTRLLVL.

V and J are TRBV5-1 and TRBJ2-5; 8 bases line up with TRBD2. Germline trimming cut 0 bases from V and 3 bases from J; bases unmatched to any gene: 4. The germline CDR1 and CDR2 sequences are SGHRS and YFSETQ. This CDR3 has 15 residues. The CDR3 DNA reads TGCGCCAGCAGCTTGGAACCGGGGGGGAAAGAGACCCAGTACTTC. Amino acids: CASSLEPGGKETQYF.

This clone was recorded at least ten times. The chain is built from TRBV7-9 and TRBJ2-1; tentative D call: TRBD2 (6 bases). The CDR3 is made up of 14 amino acids. V was shortened by 5 bases and J by 7 bases, with 15 bases between the two germline ends. The germline gives CDR1 SEHNR, CDR2 FQNEAQ (reference sequence). The chain's CDR3 is CASSEVGGMNEQFF. The CDR3 nucleotides read TGTGCCAGCAGCGAAGTGGGCGGGATGAATGAGCAGTTCTTC.

The rearrangement links TRBV5-4 to TRBJ2-7; possible D gene TRBD2, 6 bases. V lost 4 bases and J lost 0, with 17 bases in between. The CDR3 length is 16 residues. Germline V lookup: CDR1 SGHNT, CDR2 YYREEE (reference sequence). CDR3 loop: CASSQGPVGSSYEQYF. Here the CDR3 DNA reads TGTGCCAGCAGCCAAGGCCCCGTCGGGAGCTCCTACGAGCAGTACTTC.

This clone was detected only a few times. This chain uses TRBV30 with TRBJ1-2, with 8 positions matching TRBD1. The CDR3 is 13 residues long. The junction had 8 bases not matched to a gene; V was cut back by 3 bases and J by 8 bases. The germline CDR1 and CDR2 sequences are GTSNPN and SVGIG (reference sequence). In DNA form, the CDR3 reads TGTGCCTGGAGCCCCCGTGGACAGGGCGGCTACACCTTC. Translation: CAWSPRGQGGYTF.

The V call is TRBV7-2, the J call TRBJ1-5; 9 nucleotides line up with TRBD1. Trimming cost V 5 bases and J 2 bases; bases outside gene matches: 4. This CDR3 is 15 amino acids long. CDR1 SGHTA and CDR2 FQGNSA come from the germline V gene. CDR3 bases: TGTGCCAGCAGCGTATGGACAGGGGGCAATCAGCCCCAGCATTTT. This encodes CASSVWTGGNQPQHF.

This clone was seen more than once but under ten times. V is TRBV7-2 and J is TRBJ2-2; 9 bases map to TRBD2. Germline assignment: CDR1 SGHTA and CDR2 FQGNSA. J gave up 7 bases and V 1 base, and 7 bases lay outside the gene matches. The CDR3 contains 16 residues. CDR3 protein: CASSLVASGTGGELFF. For the CDR3, the DNA is TGTGCCAGCAGCTTAGTCGCTAGCGGGACGGGCGGGGAGCTGTTTTTT.

The gene calls are TRBV5-8 and TRBJ1-2; possibly TRBD1 for D (5 bases). The V gene lost 6 bases and the J gene lost 2 bases, with 14 bases spanning the gap. The CDR3 runs to 14 residues. Germline values: CDR1 SGHTS, CDR2 YDEGEE. The CDR3 is CASTIPPGNYGYTF. DNA of the CDR3: TGTGCCAGCACCATTCCACCAGGGAACTATGGCTACACCTTC.

The sample holds many counts of this clone. Other DNA sequences in the same sample also yield this CDR3. V gene TRBV9 combines with J gene TRBJ1-4, with a possible D match to TRBD1 (5 bases). This CDR3 spans 14 amino acids. The germline CDR1 and CDR2 sequences are SGDLS and YYNGEE. Trimming cost V 2 bases and J 0 bases, with 5 bases left between them. CDR3 in DNA: TGTGCCAGCAGCGTGACAGCAACTAATGAAAAACTGTTTTTT. Its translation is CASSVTATNEKLFF.

This clone was recorded at least ten times. The chain combines TRBV6-5 with TRBJ1-2, with TRBD1 identical over 10 bases. CDR3 length equals 13 residues. J gave up 6 bases and V 6 bases, and 4 bases lay outside the gene matches. The germline V gene has CDR1 MNHEY and CDR2 SVGAGI. CDR3 bases: TGTGCCAGCAGCGGGACAGGGGAAGATGGCTACACCTTC. Its translation: CASSGTGEDGYTF.

This chain connects TRBV9 to TRBJ2-7, with 10 bases matching TRBD2. The CDR3 is made up of 16 amino acids. The germline V gene encodes CDR1 SGDLS and CDR2 YYNGEE. The trim removed 3 bases at V and 2 bases at J, leaving 8 bases unmatched. Here the CDR3 DNA reads TGTGCCAGCAGCGCCATGTCCGGGACTAGCGCCTACGAGCAGTACTTC. Its protein product is CASSAMSGTSAYEQYF.

This clone turned up a few times. J is TRBJ2-7 and V is TRBV5-1, with 10 bases lining up with TRBD2. The V gene's germline CDR1 is SGHRS and CDR2 YFSETQ. The junction had 8 bases not matched to a gene; V was cut back by 5 bases and J by 6 bases. This CDR3 is 14 amino acids long. The CDR3 loop is CASSRERGGREQYF. The DNA of the CDR3 is TGCGCCAGCAGTCGCGAGCGGGGGGGACGCGAGCAGTACTTC.

The V and J genes are TRBV7-2 and TRBJ2-5, with 13 bases lining up with TRBD2. CDR3 size: 15 residues. With 5 bases clipped from V and 4 bases from J, the junction kept 4 bases outside the gene matches. In germline, CDR1 is SGHTA, CDR2 FQGNSA. The CDR3 DNA reads as TGTGCCAGCAGCACTAGCGGGGGGGCCGTAGAGACCCAGTACTTC. This sequence encodes CASSTSGGAVETQYF.

Note on this clone: This sample also contains other DNA sequences that code for the same CDR3. V and J are TRBV20-1 and TRBJ2-7; D is uncertain. This CDR3 region has 10 residues. V was clipped by 4 bases and J by 3 bases, with 4 bases between them. Looked up from germline, CDR1 is DFQATT and CDR2 is SNEGSKA (reference sequence). The CDR3 nucleotides are TGCAGTGCTATGAGCTACGAGCAGTACTTC. Translation: CSAMSYEQYF.

The rearrangement joins TRBV7-2 to TRBJ2-1, with 11 bases aligning to TRBD2. The length of the CDR3 is 18 residues. Germline CDR1 and CDR2: SGHTA and FQGNSA. V trimming: 1 base; J trimming: 9 bases; junction bases outside the gene matches: 14. As DNA, the CDR3 is TGTGCCAGCAGCTTAGGGTCAGTTACTAGCGGGAGTTTACGTGAGCAGTTCTTC. Translation gives CASSLGSVTSGSLREQFF.

The rearrangement links TRBV5-1 to TRBJ1-2; 9 nucleotides match TRBD1. The germline CDR1 and CDR2 sequences are SGHRS and YFSETQ. The CDR3 consists of 11 residues. With 9 bases clipped from V and 8 bases from J, the junction kept 5 bases outside the gene matches. CDR3 nucleotide sequence: TGCGCCACCGGGACAGGGAACGGCTACACCTTC. Protein sequence: CATGTGNGYTF.

V is TRBV7-2 and J is TRBJ2-1, with 7 bases matching TRBD2. CDR3 length: 12 amino acids. Looked up from germline, CDR1 is SGHTA and CDR2 is FQGNSA. V lost 3 bases, J lost 11 bases, and 4 bases stayed unmatched. The CDR3: CASSFLAEKQFF. CDR3 bases: TGTGCCAGCAGCTTCCTAGCGGAAAAGCAGTTCTTC.

As to this clone: The sample carries other DNA sequences with the same CDR3. This chain links TRBV28 with TRBJ1-5; D is ambiguous. The CDR3 loop spans 12 amino acids. Germline CDR1 reads MDHEN; CDR2 reads SYDVKM. V was cut by 3 bases and J by 4 bases, with 4 bases left in between. Here the CDR3 DNA reads TGTGCCAGCAGTTTGGAGAATCAGCCCCAGCATTTT. Encoded protein: CASSLENQPQHF. The full variable domain, rest sourced from reference TRBV28 and TRBJ1-5, is DVKVTQSSRYLVKRTGEKVFLECVQDMDHENMFWYRQDPGLGLRLIYFSYDVKMKEKGDIPEGYSVSREKKERFSLILESASTNQTSMYLCASSLENQPQHFGDGTRLSIL.

The rearrangement uses TRBV10-3 and TRBJ2-1, with 11 bases aligning to TRBD2. CDR1 and CDR2 from the germline V gene are ENHRY and SYGVKD. The CDR3 is 17 amino acids. V shed 8 bases, J shed 6 bases, and the junction held 15 bases outside the gene matches. The CDR3 sequence is CAISTTSGMGAGNEQFF. The CDR3 DNA sequence: TGTGCCATCTCTACGACTAGCGGGATGGGGGCAGGCAATGAGCAGTTCTTC.

The CDR3 is CASRLAGGRNQPQHF. The CDR3, as DNA: TGTGCCAGCAGATTAGCAGGGGGCCGCAATCAGCCCCAGCATTTT. The chain uses TRBV28 and TRBJ1-5; 8 nucleotides agree with TRBD1. The germline V gene has CDR1 MDHEN and CDR2 SYDVKM. CDR3 length equals 15 residues. The ends lost 6 bases at V and 2 bases at J; junction bases unmatched: 6.